This T cell receptor (beta chain) was obtained from a study of cytomegalovirus exposure and HLA in healthy donors. The wider study: Caucasian-associated ancestry cluster membership applied to approximately 80% of over 350 genotyped donors.

Trimming removed 5 bases at V and 1 base at J, with 10 bases between. Germline V lookup: CDR1 SGHTA, CDR2 FQGNSA. The CDR3 extends over 14 amino acids. With 60 Vbeta and 13 Jbeta primers, the PCR was carried out. Some clones are missing from TCRdb's copy, which holds only in-frame ones; the method was immunoSEQ multiplex PCR. This sample has more than 95,000 clones, with 70% to 75% found just once. Sequencing input: PBMCs. This chain joins TRBV7-2 and TRBJ2-3, with no clear D. The origin of this receptor is a middle-aged man in good health and CMV-seronegative. The CDR3 DNA reads TGTGCCAGCAGCCGGTCTCCTCGCACAGATACGCAGTATTTT. As protein: CASSRSPRTDTQYF.